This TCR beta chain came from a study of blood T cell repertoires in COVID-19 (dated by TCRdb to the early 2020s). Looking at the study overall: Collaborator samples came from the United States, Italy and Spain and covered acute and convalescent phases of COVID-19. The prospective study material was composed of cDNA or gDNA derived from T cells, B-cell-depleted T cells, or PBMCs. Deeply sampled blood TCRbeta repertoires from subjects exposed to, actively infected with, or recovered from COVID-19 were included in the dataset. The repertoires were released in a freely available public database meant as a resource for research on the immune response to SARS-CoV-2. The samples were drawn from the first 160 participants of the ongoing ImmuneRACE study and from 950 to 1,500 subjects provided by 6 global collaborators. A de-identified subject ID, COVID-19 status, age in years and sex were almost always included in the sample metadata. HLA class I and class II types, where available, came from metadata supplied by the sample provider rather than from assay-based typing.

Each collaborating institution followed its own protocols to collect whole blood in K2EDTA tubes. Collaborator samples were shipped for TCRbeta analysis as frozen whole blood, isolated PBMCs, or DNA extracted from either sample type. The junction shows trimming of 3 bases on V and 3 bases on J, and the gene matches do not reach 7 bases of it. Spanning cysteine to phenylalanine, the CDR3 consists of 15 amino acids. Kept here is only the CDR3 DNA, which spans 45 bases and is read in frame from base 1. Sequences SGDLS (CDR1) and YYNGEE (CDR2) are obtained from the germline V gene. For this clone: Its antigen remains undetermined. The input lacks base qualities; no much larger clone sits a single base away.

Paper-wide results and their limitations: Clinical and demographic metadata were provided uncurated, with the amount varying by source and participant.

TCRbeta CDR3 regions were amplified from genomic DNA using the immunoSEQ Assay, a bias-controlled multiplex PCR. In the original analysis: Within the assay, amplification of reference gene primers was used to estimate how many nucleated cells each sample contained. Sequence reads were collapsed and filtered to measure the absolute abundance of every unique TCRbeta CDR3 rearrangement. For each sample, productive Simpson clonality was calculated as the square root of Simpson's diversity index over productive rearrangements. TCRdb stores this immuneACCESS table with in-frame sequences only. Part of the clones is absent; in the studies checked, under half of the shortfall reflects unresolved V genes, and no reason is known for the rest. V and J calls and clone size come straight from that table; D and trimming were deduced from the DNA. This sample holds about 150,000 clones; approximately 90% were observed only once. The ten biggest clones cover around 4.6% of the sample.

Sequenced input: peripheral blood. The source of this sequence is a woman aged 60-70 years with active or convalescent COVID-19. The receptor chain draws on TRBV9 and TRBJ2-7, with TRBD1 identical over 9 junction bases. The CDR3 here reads CASSAGTGSFYEQYF. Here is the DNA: TGTGCCAGCAGCGCCGGGACAGGGTCTTTCTACGAGCAGTACTTC.